The 23 T cell receptor beta chains in this list originate from one sample, sequenced in a study of shared T cell receptors in the human thymus. Assay used: immunoSEQ multiplex PCR; TCRdb lists only in-frame clones, some missing. The data show roughly 500,000 clones, roughly 74% seen once. The sample was also linked to a second study, of human thymus T cells.

Sequenced: thymocytes. These receptors all come from a boy younger than two with a congenital heart defect.

The chain has TRBV5-1 and TRBJ1-2; no clear D. This CDR3 contains 12 residues. The V and J ends lost 0 bases and 7 bases respectively, with 7 bases between them. From germline, CDR1 is SGHRS and CDR2 YFSETQ. In DNA, the CDR3 is TGCGCCAGCAGCTTGGGGGGAGTTGGCTACACCTTC. It encodes CASSLGGVGYTF.

This chain links TRBV5-1 with TRBJ1-1, with 11 bases matching TRBD1. Trimming cost V 0 bases and J 3 bases; bases outside gene matches: 7. From germline, CDR1 is SGHRS and CDR2 YFSETQ. There are 17 residues in the CDR3. The chain's CDR3 is CASSLAARDRGDTEAFF. The CDR3 DNA is TGCGCCAGCAGCTTGGCCGCTCGGGACAGGGGGGACACTGAAGCTTTCTTT.

The V and J genes are TRBV4-2 and TRBJ1-2; TRBD1 matches at 7 bases. Trimming cost V 3 bases and J 1 base; bases outside gene matches: 2. The CDR3 spans 14 residues. Germline V gene data show CDR1 as LGHNA and CDR2 as YNFKEQ. The CDR3 protein is CASSHRDSNYGYTF. CDR3 DNA: TGTGCCAGCAGCCACCGGGACAGTAACTATGGCTACACCTTC.

This clone occurred a few times. This chain joins TRBV19 and TRBJ2-7, with D perhaps TRBD1 (6 bases). The CDR3 sequence is 16 residues long. The germline gives CDR1 LNHDA, CDR2 SQIVND (reference sequence). V lost 6 bases to trimming and J lost 0 bases, with 18 bases between them. The CDR3 reads CASSPTPGESSYEQYF. CDR3 nucleotides: TGTGCCAGTAGCCCCACCCCAGGGGAGAGCTCCTACGAGCAGTACTTC.

This clone was recorded once. V gene TRBV7-3 combines with J gene TRBJ2-7; TRBD1 might be the D (6 bases). With 5 bases removed from V and 5 bases from J, the gap between germline ends came to 19 bases. Per the germline V gene, CDR1 is SGHTA and CDR2 is FQGTGA. This CDR3 has 15 amino acids. Here the CDR3 reads CASSPRTAFEDEQYF. The CDR3 DNA follows: TGTGCCAGCAGCCCTAGGACAGCCTTCGAGGACGAGCAGTACTTC. Combining the CDR3 with reference TRBV7-3 and TRBJ2-7 gives the whole variable domain GAGVSQTPSNKVTEKGKYVELRCDPISGHTALYWYRQSLGQGPEFLIYFQGTGAADDSGLPNDRFFAVRPEGSVSTLKIQRTERGDSAVYLCASSPRTAFEDEQYFGPGTRLTVT.

The chain employs TRBV4-1 and TRBJ2-1; D unresolved. Germline V gives CDR1 MGHRA, CDR2 YSYEKL. V lost 5 bases to trimming and J lost 3 bases, with 26 bases between them. The CDR3 has 19 amino acids. The CDR3: CASSTFSSSAEPIYNEQFF. The CDR3 coding sequence is TGCGCCAGCAGCACATTCTCGTCCTCGGCGGAACCTATCTACAATGAGCAGTTCTTC.

V is TRBV5-4 and J is TRBJ2-5, with TRBD2 as a possible D gene (6 bases). This CDR3 has 13 residues. V was pared by 3 bases and J by 5 bases, with 11 bases between. From germline, CDR1 is SGHNT and CDR2 YYREEE (reference sequence). CDR3 nucleotides: TGTGCCAGCAGCTCGGGACTGGGTGAGACCCAGTACTTC. It codes for CASSSGLGETQYF.

The V call is TRBV4-1, the J call TRBJ1-2; no definite D call. This CDR3 is 14 amino acids long. Germline CDR1 MGHRA, CDR2 YSYEKL. V was pared by 1 base and J by 0 bases, with 6 bases between. The CDR3 is CASSQVLANYGYTF. In DNA, the CDR3 is TGCGCCAGCAGCCAAGTACTGGCTAACTATGGCTACACCTTC.

J is TRBJ2-7 and V is TRBV7-2, with TRBD2 identical over 13 bases. The CDR3 runs 18 residues. Looked up from germline, CDR1 is SGHTA and CDR2 is FQGNSA. V gave up 5 bases and J gave up 9 bases; unmatched junction bases: 19. The CDR3 spells CASSTGTSGENSLRGQYF. The CDR3 DNA follows: TGTGCCAGCAGCACAGGGACTAGCGGGGAGAACTCGCTACGTGGGCAGTACTTC. The full variable domain, its missing parts supplied by reference TRBV7-2 and TRBJ2-7, is GAGVSQSPSNKVTEKGKDVELRCDPISGHTALYWYRQSLGQGLEFLIYFQGNSAPDKSGLPSDRFSAERTGGSVSTLTIQRTQQEDSAVYLCASSTGTSGENSLRGQYFGPGTRLTVT.

The rearrangement links TRBV5-1 to TRBJ2-7, with D possibly being TRBD1 (5 bases). With 0 bases removed from V and 7 bases from J, the gap between germline ends came to 17 bases. The CDR3 covers 15 residues. Germline loops: CDR1 SGHRS, CDR2 YFSETQ. CDR3 sequence reads: CASSLDGARLGEQYF. The CDR3 DNA sequence: TGCGCCAGCAGCTTGGATGGGGCCCGATTAGGGGAGCAGTACTTC.

The rearrangement links TRBV30 to TRBJ2-7; 7 positions match TRBD2. Trimming took 0 bases from V and 0 from J; bases not matched to a gene: 14. Germline values: CDR1 GTSNPN, CDR2 SVGIG (reference sequence). This CDR3 is built from 18 residues. Written as DNA, the CDR3 is TGTGCCTGGAGTGTACGTTCTGTGCGGGAGCGGAGCTCCTACGAGCAGTACTTC. Amino acid sequence: CAWSVRSVRERSSYEQYF.

This clone was found once. The CDR3 is CASSHINPGLAGGQETQYF. In DNA, the CDR3 is TGCGCCAGCAGCCATATAAACCCTGGACTAGCGGGAGGGCAAGAGACCCAGTACTTC. This chain links TRBV4-3 with TRBJ2-5, with TRBD2 matching over 15 bases. Germline V gives CDR1 LGHNA, CDR2 YSLEER. CDR3 length: 19 residues. Trimming cost V 3 bases and J 2 bases; bases outside gene matches: 10.

V usage is TRBV25-1 and J usage is TRBJ1-5; 10 bases are a match to TRBD1. Germline V gene data show CDR1 as MGHDK and CDR2 as SYGVNS. V lost 6 bases and J lost 1; bases outside the gene matches: 9. The CDR3 totals 17 residues. CDR3 bases: TGTGCCAGCAGGCTCCGGGACAGGGGCGCGAGCAATCAGCCCCAGCATTTT. Its translation is CASRLRDRGASNQPQHF.

The chain is built from TRBV29-1 and TRBJ2-3; 8 bases are shared with TRBD2. CDR3 length equals 14 residues. Per germline, CDR1 SQVTM and CDR2 ANQGSEA. Losses at the gene ends were 3 bases for V and 4 bases for J; bases not matched to a gene: 6. This CDR3 reads CSVDPLLAADTQYF. The DNA for the CDR3 is TGCAGCGTTGACCCCCTACTAGCGGCAGATACGCAGTATTTT.

The chain uses TRBV5-4 and TRBJ1-3; 8 bases are a match to TRBD1. Unmatched junction bases numbered 6, after V lost 4 bases and J lost 0 bases. The CDR3 consists of 16 residues. Germline V gene data show CDR1 as SGHNT and CDR2 as YYREEE (reference sequence). This CDR3 reads CASSRHGTGSGNTIYF. As DNA, the CDR3 is TGTGCCAGCAGCCGGCACGGGACAGGCTCTGGAAACACCATATATTTT.

The chain couples TRBV9 to TRBJ2-1; 8 bases line up with TRBD2. CDR3 size: 17 residues. The germline CDR1 and CDR2 sequences are SGDLS and YYNGEE. V lost 3 bases, J lost 1 base, and 9 bases stayed unmatched. CDR3 sequence: CASSDIPGGGSYNEQFF. The CDR3 DNA follows: TGTGCCAGCAGCGACATCCCGGGAGGGGGTTCCTACAATGAGCAGTTCTTC.

The chain has TRBV2 and TRBJ2-6; TRBD2 might be the D (6 bases). The CDR3 has 17 residues. Germline CDR1 SNHLY, CDR2 FYNNEI. Trimming took 6 bases from V and 7 from J, leaving 22 bases between them. CDR3 residues: CASSPGLPPLGANVLTF. The CDR3 nucleotides are TGTGCCAGCAGCCCGGGACTCCCCCCTCTGGGTGCCAACGTCCTGACTTTC.

The rearrangement uses TRBV14 and TRBJ2-6, with D uncertain. The germline gives CDR1 SGHDN, CDR2 FVKESK. Deletions cut 0 bases from V and 2 bases from J, with 11 bases between. The CDR3 extends over 17 amino acids. CDR3 nucleotides: TGTGCCAGCAGCCAAGATTCAAAGCGTCCTGGGGCCAACGTCCTGACTTTC. It yields the protein CASSQDSKRPGANVLTF.

The CDR3 is CASSLRESHEQFF. The CDR3, as DNA: TGTGCCAGCAGTTTAAGGGAGAGTCATGAGCAGTTCTTC. V and J are TRBV27 and TRBJ2-1; weak D call: TRBD2 (5 bases). This CDR3 contains 13 residues. The germline V gene has CDR1 MNHEY and CDR2 SMNVEV (reference sequence). Trimming shortened V by 2 bases and J by 8 bases, and 10 bases separated the two germline ends.

The J gene is TRBJ2-7, the V gene TRBV7-2; 15 bases align to TRBD2. The germline CDR1 and CDR2 sequences are SGHTA and FQGNSA. The CDR3 is 16 residues long. The V gene end was trimmed by 1 base and the J gene end by 6 bases; junction bases not matched to a gene: 4. CDR3 sequence: CASSLEGTSGRLEQYF. CDR3 nucleotide sequence: TGTGCCAGCAGCTTAGAGGGGACTAGCGGGAGGCTCGAGCAGTACTTC.

This clone was picked up a small number of times. The chain links TRBV5-3 to TRBJ2-7; weak D call: TRBD2 (5 bases). TRBV5-3 is filed as an ORF, its function uncertain. The CDR3 contains 13 residues. The germline V and J ends were trimmed by 6 bases and 3 bases, with 13 bases remaining between them. CDR3 in DNA: TGTGCCAGAACCCTGCCCCGGGACTACGAGCAGTACTTC. It yields the protein CARTLPRDYEQYF.

This clone was counted between two and nine times. The chain carries TRBV5-6 and TRBJ2-1; D is perhaps TRBD1 (6 bases). Trimming pared 0 bases from V and 4 bases from J, leaving 8 bases between. CDR1 and CDR2 from the germline V gene are SGHDT and YYEEEE. CDR3 length: 14 residues. The CDR3 is CASSLEGGYNEQFF. DNA for the CDR3: TGTGCCAGCAGCTTGGAAGGGGGTTACAATGAGCAGTTCTTC.

This rearrangement joins TRBV27 to TRBJ1-2; D possibly corresponds to TRBD1 (6 bases). Germline CDR1 MNHEY, CDR2 SMNVEV (reference sequence). The V and J ends lost 4 bases and 1 base respectively, with 19 bases between them. The CDR3 is made up of 17 amino acids. CDR3 coding DNA: TGTGCCAGCAGTTCCATCCTTCACAGGGCGAGTAACTATGGCTACACCTTC. The encoded protein is CASSSILHRASNYGYTF.